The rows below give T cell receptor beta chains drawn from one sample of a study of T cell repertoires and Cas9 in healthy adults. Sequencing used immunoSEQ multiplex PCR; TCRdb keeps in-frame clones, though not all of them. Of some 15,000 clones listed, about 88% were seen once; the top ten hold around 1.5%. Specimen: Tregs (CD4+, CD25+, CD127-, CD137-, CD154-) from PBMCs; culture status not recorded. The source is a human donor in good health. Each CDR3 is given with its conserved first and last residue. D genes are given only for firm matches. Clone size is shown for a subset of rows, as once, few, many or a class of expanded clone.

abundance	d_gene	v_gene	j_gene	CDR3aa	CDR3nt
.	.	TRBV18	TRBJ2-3	CASSPRITDTQYF	TGTGCCAGCTCACCACGGATTACAGATACGCAGTATTTT
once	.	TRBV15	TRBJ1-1	CATSRYRGVTEAFF	TGTGCCACCAGCAGATATAGGGGTGTCACTGAAGCTTTCTTT
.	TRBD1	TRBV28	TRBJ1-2	CASSLLGQGLDGYTF	TGTGCCAGCAGTTTACTAGGACAGGGGTTGGATGGCTACACCTTC
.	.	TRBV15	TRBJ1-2	CATSRRGDYGYTF	TGTGCCACCAGCAGGCGGGGGGACTATGGCTACACCTTC
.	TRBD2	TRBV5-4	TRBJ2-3	CASNIAGGPDTQYF	TGTGCCAGCAATATAGCGGGAGGGCCAGATACGCAGTATTTT
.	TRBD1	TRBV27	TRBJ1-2	CASSLGQVYGYTF	TGTGCCAGCAGTTTAGGACAGGTCTATGGCTACACCTTC
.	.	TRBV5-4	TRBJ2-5	CASSAGGGADRGTQYF	TGTGCCAGCTCAGCAGGTGGCGGGGCCGACCGGGGGACCCAGTACTTC
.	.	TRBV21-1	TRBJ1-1	CASSKGGAFF	TGTGCCAGCAGCAAAGGTGGAGCTTTCTTT
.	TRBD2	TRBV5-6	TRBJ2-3	CASSLGLAGDQDTQYF	TGTGCCAGCAGCTTAGGACTAGCGGGAGATCAAGATACGCAGTATTTT
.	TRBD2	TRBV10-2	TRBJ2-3	CASRAGGLGDTQYF	TGCGCCAGCAGAGCGGGGGGGCTTGGGGATACGCAGTATTTT
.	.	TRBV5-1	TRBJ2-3	CASSLQGTDTQYF	TGCGCCAGCAGCTTGCAGGGCACAGATACGCAGTATTTT
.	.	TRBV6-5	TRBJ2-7	CASTSTRSYEQYF	TGTGCCAGCACCTCAACACGATCCTACGAGCAGTACTTC
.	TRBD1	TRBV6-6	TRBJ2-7	CASSAPGQSSYEQYF	TGTGCCAGCAGTGCTCCGGGACAGAGCTCCTACGAGCAGTACTTC
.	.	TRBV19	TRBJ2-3	CASSRGTGQEFTDTQYF	TGTGCCAGTAGCAGGGGTACCGGACAAGAGTTCACAGATACGCAGTATTTT
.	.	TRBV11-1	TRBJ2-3	CASSLFLRAEAPTDTQYF	TGTGCCAGCAGCTTATTTCTGCGGGCGGAGGCCCCCACAGATACGCAGTATTTT
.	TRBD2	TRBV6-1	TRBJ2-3	CASSLAGRPTDTQYF	TGTGCCAGCAGCCTAGCGGGGCGGCCGACGGATACGCAGTATTTT
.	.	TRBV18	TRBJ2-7	CASSPTGTSYEQYF	TGTGCCAGCTCACCCACCGGGACCAGTTACGAGCAGTACTTC
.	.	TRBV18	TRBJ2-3	CASARTQGGNTDTQYF	TGTGCCAGCGCCCGAACTCAGGGTGGTAACACAGATACGCAGTATTTT
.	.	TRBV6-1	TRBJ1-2	CAISDRSSGWEGYGYTF	TGTGCCATCAGTGATCGGTCGTCGGGATGGGAGGGTTATGGCTACACCTTC
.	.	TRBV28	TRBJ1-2	CASSLVQGNYGYTF	TGTGCCAGCAGTTTAGTACAGGGAAACTATGGCTACACCTTC
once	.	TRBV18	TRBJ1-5	CASSPELAGQPQHF	TGTGCCAGCTCACCCGAACTAGCGGGTCAGCCCCAGCATTTT
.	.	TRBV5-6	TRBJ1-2	CASSFQGFGYTF	TGTGCCAGCAGCTTCCAGGGGTTTGGCTACACCTTC
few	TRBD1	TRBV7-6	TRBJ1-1	CASSQPGQGNTEAFF	TGTGCCAGCAGCCAACCGGGACAGGGGAACACTGAAGCTTTCTTT
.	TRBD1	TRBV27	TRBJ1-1	CASSTIQGRPTEAFF	TGTGCCAGCAGTACCATACAGGGGCGCCCCACTGAAGCTTTCTTT
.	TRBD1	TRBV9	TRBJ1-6	CASGRQGIDNSPLHF	TGTGCCAGCGGAAGACAGGGGATCGATAATTCACCCCTCCACTTT
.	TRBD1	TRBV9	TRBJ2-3	CASSEDNPGTGDAGTQYF	TGTGCCAGCAGCGAGGATAATCCCGGGACAGGGGATGCGGGTACGCAGTATTTT
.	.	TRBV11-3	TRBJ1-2	CASSLPNYYGYTF	TGTGCCAGCAGCCTGCCGAACTACTATGGCTACACCTTC
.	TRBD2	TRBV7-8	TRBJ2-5	CASSLARAGGRIETQYF	TGTGCCAGCAGCTTAGCGCGAGCGGGGGGGCGAATAGAGACCCAGTACTTC
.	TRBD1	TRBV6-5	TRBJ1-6	CASSRRGGHNSPLHF	TGTGCCAGCAGTCGAAGAGGGGGCCATAATTCACCCCTCCACTTT
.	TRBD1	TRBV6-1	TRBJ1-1	CASSPDRGAEAFF	TGTGCCAGCAGTCCTGACAGGGGAGCTGAAGCTTTCTTT
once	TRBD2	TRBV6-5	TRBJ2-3	CASSTTSGSTDTQYF	TGTGCCAGCAGTACCACTAGCGGTAGCACAGATACGCAGTATTTT
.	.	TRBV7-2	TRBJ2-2	CASSFSSGNTGELFF	TGTGCCAGCAGCTTCTCCAGCGGTAACACCGGGGAGCTGTTTTTT
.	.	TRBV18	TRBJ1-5	CASSPEGKSNQPQHF	TGTGCCAGCTCACCTGAGGGGAAATCCAATCAGCCCCAGCATTTT
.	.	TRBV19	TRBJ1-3	CASSIRSTPGNTIYF	TGTGCCAGTAGTATAAGGTCCACACCCGGAAACACCATATATTTT
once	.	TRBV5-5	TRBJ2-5	CASRQGGQETQYF	TGTGCCAGCAGGCAGGGCGGCCAGGAGACCCAGTACTTC
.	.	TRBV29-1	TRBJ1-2	CSTGTTANYGYTF	TGCAGCACTGGGACCACCGCTAACTATGGCTACACCTTC
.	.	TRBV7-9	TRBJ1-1	CASSLGGVMNTEAFF	TGTGCCAGCAGCTTAGGGGGGGTGATGAACACTGAAGCTTTCTTT
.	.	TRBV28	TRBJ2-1	CASRGGPYNEQFF	TGTGCCAGCCGCGGGGGCCCCTACAATGAGCAGTTCTTC
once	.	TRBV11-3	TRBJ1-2	CASSFGSRGGGYTF	TGTGCCAGCAGCTTTGGATCCCGCGGAGGGGGCTACACCTTC
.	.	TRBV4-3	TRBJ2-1	CASSQDQEAHHNEQFF	TGCGCCAGCAGCCAAGATCAGGAAGCGCACCACAATGAGCAGTTCTTC
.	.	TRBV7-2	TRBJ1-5	CASSFKGGGQPQHF	TGTGCCAGCAGTTTCAAAGGAGGGGGACAGCCCCAGCATTTT
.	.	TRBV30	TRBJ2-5	CAWSWRFGETQYF	TGTGCCTGGAGTTGGCGATTCGGCGAGACCCAGTACTTC